The present entry profiles one T cell receptor beta chain with its context. This clonotype was picked up many times. No antigen is known for it. Per-nucleotide qualities are absent, and no much larger clonotype sits a single base away. These data originate in a study of esophageal squamous cell carcinoma under preoperative chemotherapy (dated by TCRdb to between 2018 and 2020). About the study as a whole: TCR repertoires were profiled in both peripheral blood T cells and tumor-infiltrating lymphocytes. In patients with esophageal squamous cell carcinoma, the study looked at what paclitaxel-nedaplatin chemotherapy did to T-cell receptor repertoires. Roughly 5 patients with primary esophageal squamous cell carcinoma were included in the cohort. Repertoires from samples taken before paclitaxel-nedaplatin therapy were compared with repertoires from samples taken after paclitaxel-nedaplatin therapy.

The library was obtained by PCR. Reads for this sample came from a HiSeq X Ten. TCR repertoires were characterized by high-throughput sequencing. TCRdb cleaned the public reads at Q25 with fastp, built clones with MiXCR and kept in-frame beta chains. Rows are unified per CDR3 protein, each entry keeping the most common DNA and genes. For this sample the table gives fewer than 20,000 distinct CDR3 sequences, of which roughly 46% were detected only once. In total, the top ten clones hold 25% to 35% of the sample. The germline V gene specifies SGHDT as CDR1 and YYEEEE as CDR2. The CDR3 goes from the cysteine to the phenylalanine over 14 residues. Only the CDR3 portion is preserved as DNA: 42 bases, with reading frame beginning at the first base. Germline trimming amounts to 3 bases on V and 3 bases on J, with 3 as the count of junction bases outside the gene matches. Study-wide findings and limitations: Tumor-infiltrating lymphocytes after treatment appeared to come partly from peripheral T cells migrating into the tumor, rather than solely from local clonal changes. After chemotherapy, peripheral T cells showed a significant rise in TCR diversity, whereas tumor-infiltrating lymphocytes did not. Only a few patients with esophageal squamous cell carcinoma were analyzed, making for a small cohort. Paclitaxel-nedaplatin therapy induced immediate and substantial clonotype frequency changes, with contraction more likely among abundant clones than amplification.

The time point label, as the study defines it: after preoperative PTX-NDP chemotherapy. Before surgery, patients were given paclitaxel-nedaplatin as preoperative chemotherapy. The chain joins TRBV5-6 to TRBJ2-7; TRBD2 lines up with 10 middle nucleotides. The receptor was derived from a human donor with esophageal squamous cell carcinoma. The donor label of this sample is uncertain. Sample acquisition took place from a patient given preoperative chemotherapy. The CDR3 has the sequence CASSSLAGVYEQYF. Here is the DNA: TGTGCCAGCAGCTCGCTAGCGGGAGTCTACGAGCAGTACTTC.